The 14 T cell receptor beta chains below were found in one sample sequenced in a study of OX40 agonist ivuxolimab in advanced cancers. Clones were sequenced by immunoSEQ multiplex PCR, and TCRdb holds only the in-frame ones, with some missing. Here the sample spans approximately 82,000 clones, 85% to 90% being singletons. Sequencing was performed on CD4+ or CD8+ T cells sorted from blood, taken in a trial of the OX40 agonist ivuxolimab. The receptors shown here come from an adult with an advanced solid tumor such as melanoma, head and neck, liver or kidney cancer.

V and J are TRBV28 and TRBJ1-1; D possibly corresponds to TRBD1 (6 bases). The germline V and J ends were trimmed by 6 bases and 6 bases, with 11 bases remaining between them. CDR3 size: 12 residues. The germline V gene has CDR1 MDHEN and CDR2 SYDVKM. For the CDR3, the DNA is TGTGCCAGCAGCCAAAGGGGGTCTGAAGCTTTCTTT. Protein product: CASSQRGSEAFF.

V and J are TRBV27 and TRBJ2-1, with 9 bases identical to TRBD2. CDR1 is MNHEY and CDR2 is SMNVEV in the germline V gene (reference sequence). The J segment lost 12 bases and the V segment lost 6 bases, leaving 6 bases of the junction unmatched. This CDR3 has 12 amino acids. The DNA of the CDR3 is TGTGCCAGCAGAGAGCGGGAGGCTGTGCAGTTCTTC. Translation gives CASREREAVQFF.

This chain connects TRBV4-2 to TRBJ2-3; D gene unclear. CDR1 LGHNA and CDR2 YNFKEQ come from the germline V gene. The CDR3 totals 15 residues. Trimming removed 0 bases at V and 1 base at J, with 8 bases between. The CDR3: CASSQDTSGTDTQYF. Here the CDR3 DNA reads TGTGCCAGCAGCCAAGATACGTCGGGCACAGATACGCAGTATTTT.

V and J are TRBV7-2 and TRBJ1-5, with 9 bases identical to TRBD1. Germline loops: CDR1 SGHTA, CDR2 FQGNSA. Trimming at V came to 5 bases and at J to 6 bases, leaving 11 bases not matched to a gene. The CDR3 extends over 16 amino acids. The CDR3 DNA follows: TGTGCCAGCAGCGCCCACCTATGGACAGGGGTTCAGCCCCAGCATTTT. Translation: CASSAHLWTGVQPQHF.

The J gene is TRBJ1-2, the V gene TRBV6-6; perhaps TRBD1 as D (6 bases). The ends were cut back, 5 bases at V and 7 bases at J, with 8 bases in the middle. Per the germline V gene, CDR1 is MNHNY and CDR2 is SVGAGI (reference sequence). The CDR3 has 11 residues. This CDR3 is CASSTGSGYTF. In nucleotides, the CDR3 is TGTGCCAGCAGTACAGGGTCTGGCTACACCTTC.

The sample holds one count of this clone. The chain combines TRBV27 with TRBJ2-4; weak D call: TRBD1 (5 bases). V was trimmed by 6 bases and J by 0 bases, leaving 9 bases between them. The CDR3 is 14 amino acids. The germline CDR1 and CDR2 sequences are MNHEY and SMNVEV (reference sequence). CDR3 region: CASSRTLAKNIQYF. Written as DNA, the CDR3 is TGTGCCAGCAGCCGGACACTAGCCAAAAACATTCAGTACTTC.

The chain is built from TRBV10-3 and TRBJ2-1; TRBD1 matches at 7 bases. The CDR3 length is 13 residues. CDR1 and CDR2 (germline): ENHRY, SYGVKD. Trimming cost V 6 bases and J 5 bases; bases outside gene matches: 4. For the CDR3, the DNA is TGTGCCATCAGGAGCAGGGGGAACAATGAGCAGTTCTTC. This encodes CAIRSRGNNEQFF.

The rearrangement uses TRBV4-3 and TRBJ2-1; 7 bases match TRBD2. With V trimmed by 0 bases and J by 4 bases, 3 bases remained unmatched. Per germline, CDR1 LGHNA and CDR2 YSLEER. The CDR3 has 15 amino acids. Here the CDR3 DNA reads TGCGCCAGCAGCCAAGAACGGACTAGTTACAATGAGCAGTTCTTC. Encoded protein: CASSQERTSYNEQFF.

This clone was counted a single time. The rearrangement joins TRBV7-6 to TRBJ2-7; D is unresolved. The CDR3 covers 13 residues. The germline CDR1 and CDR2 sequences are SGHVS and FNYEAQ. Trimming took off 4 bases at V and 0 bases at J, with 7 bases between the two ends. The CDR3 spells CASSSRSSYEQYF. In nucleotides, the CDR3 is TGTGCCAGCAGCTCTAGGAGCTCCTACGAGCAGTACTTC. Full variable domain (rest looked up from reference TRBV7-6 and TRBJ2-7): GAGVSQSPRYKVTKRGQDVALRCDPISGHVSLYWYRQALGQGPEFLTYFNYEAQQDKSGLPNDRFSAERPEGSISTLTIQRTEQRDSAMYRCASSSRSSYEQYFGPGTRLTVT.

This sequence joins TRBV28 and TRBJ1-5, with D possibly being TRBD1 (5 bases). Looked up from germline, CDR1 is MDHEN and CDR2 is SYDVKM. The CDR3 length is 15 residues. Trimming shortened V by 2 bases and J by 6 bases, and 14 bases separated the two germline ends. CDR3 sequence reads: CASSLMGGDRQPQHF. CDR3 sequence (DNA): TGTGCCAGCAGTTTAATGGGCGGGGACCGTCAGCCCCAGCATTTT.

V is TRBV7-3 and J is TRBJ1-2, with 10 bases lining up with TRBD1. After removal of 1 base from V and 8 bases from J, the junction contained 10 bases not matched to a gene. Germline V CDR1 and CDR2: SGHTA, FQGTGA. The CDR3 length is 16 residues. For the CDR3, the DNA is TGTGCCAGCAGCTTAAATCCGATCGGACAGGGGGACGGCTACACCTTC. Translated: CASSLNPIGQGDGYTF.

This clone was detected only once. The genes are TRBV6-5 and TRBJ2-1, with a weak D call TRBD2 (6 bases). Trimming removed 6 bases at V and 2 bases at J, with 8 bases between. CDR1 and CDR2 from the germline V gene are MNHEY and SVGAGI. The CDR3 length is 13 residues. CDR3 in amino acids: CASREGAYNEQFF. The CDR3, as DNA: TGTGCCAGCAGGGAGGGAGCCTACAATGAGCAGTTCTTC.

V gene TRBV28 combines with J gene TRBJ2-1; D call uncertain. CDR3 length equals 14 residues. V lost 7 bases and J 2 bases, leaving 12 bases between the germline ends. Germline V lookup: CDR1 MDHEN, CDR2 SYDVKM. DNA of the CDR3: TGTGCCAGCAATGCCGCATTAACCTACAATGAGCAGTTCTTC. Translation: CASNAALTYNEQFF.

The chain joins TRBV9 to TRBJ2-3, with D tentatively TRBD1 or TRBD2 (5 bases each). The CDR3 loop spans 16 amino acids. Germline CDR1 and CDR2: SGDLS and YYNGEE. V dropped 0 bases and J dropped 3 bases, with 14 bases sitting between them. The CDR3 DNA reads TGTGCCAGCAGCGTAGTGGGGGATAGTGTTACAGATACGCAGTATTTT. Translated: CASSVVGDSVTDTQYF.